A single sample is the source of the 20 T cell receptor beta chains below, sequenced in a study of cytomegalovirus exposure and HLA in healthy donors. The PCR contained 60 Vbeta and 13 Jbeta primers. Some clones are missing from TCRdb's copy, which holds only in-frame ones; the method was immunoSEQ multiplex PCR. The data contain around 150,000 clones, around 64% of them singletons. The sequenced sample consisted of PBMCs. The receptors here all came from a woman aged 25 to 39 in good health and CMV-seronegative.

The rearrangement joins TRBV9 to TRBJ2-2; D gene ambiguous. Germline V gene data show CDR1 as SGDLS and CDR2 as YYNGEE. The V gene lost 0 bases and the J gene lost 5 bases, with 5 bases spanning the gap. This CDR3 is built from 13 residues. The CDR3 DNA reads as TGTGCCAGCAGCGTAGGTCAGACCGGGGAGCTGTTTTTT. This gives the protein CASSVGQTGELFF.

The J gene is TRBJ2-5, the V gene TRBV5-8, with D perhaps matching TRBD1 (5 bases). The CDR3 runs 16 residues. Per germline, CDR1 SGHTS and CDR2 YDEGEE. Trimming pared 6 bases from V and 1 base from J, leaving 19 bases between. The CDR3 region is CASIRPRGRAQETQYF. In DNA, the CDR3 is TGTGCCAGCATCCGGCCCCGAGGCAGGGCCCAAGAGACCCAGTACTTC.

The V call is TRBV28, the J call TRBJ2-7; 8 bases are shared with TRBD2. Looked up from germline, CDR1 is MDHEN and CDR2 is SYDVKM. The CDR3 is 15 residues long. With 5 bases clipped from V and 3 bases from J, the junction kept 9 bases outside the gene matches. CDR3 residues: CASSTQLADRYEQYF. DNA of the CDR3: TGTGCCAGCAGTACACAACTAGCGGACCGCTACGAGCAGTACTTC.

This clone was seen only a few times. The chain carries TRBV5-8 and TRBJ2-3; the D gene is possibly TRBD1 (5 bases). The CDR3 extends over 15 amino acids. Germline loops: CDR1 SGHTS, CDR2 YDEGEE. V dropped 0 bases and J dropped 5 bases, with 13 bases sitting between them. CDR3 in amino acids: CASSLGGNALDTQYF. In DNA, the CDR3 is TGTGCCAGCAGCTTGGGGGGCAACGCGTTAGATACGCAGTATTTT.

The chain carries TRBV5-4 and TRBJ2-1; 7 bases match TRBD2. CDR3 length equals 14 residues. Germline lookup yields CDR1 SGHNT and CDR2 YYREEE (reference sequence). The V segment lost 6 bases and the J segment 6 bases; nucleotides outside the gene matches: 9. The CDR3 loop is CASTPGWEGNEQFF. Written as DNA, the CDR3 is TGTGCCAGCACCCCGGGATGGGAGGGCAATGAGCAGTTCTTC.

The rearrangement links TRBV2 to TRBJ2-1; 9 nucleotides line up with TRBD1. This CDR3 comprises 15 residues. The J segment lost 5 bases and the V segment lost 4 bases, leaving 6 bases of the junction unmatched. Germline V gives CDR1 SNHLY, CDR2 FYNNEI. In DNA form, the CDR3 reads TGTGCCAGCAGTGGAAGGACAGGGGTCAACAATGAGCAGTTCTTC. It encodes CASSGRTGVNNEQFF.

The chain links TRBV28 to TRBJ2-1; D possibly corresponds to TRBD2 (5 bases). The CDR3 extends over 15 amino acids. V was pared by 4 bases and J by 8 bases, with 18 bases between. Germline-derived CDR1 and CDR2 are MDHEN and SYDVKM. CDR3 sequence reads: CASSSGFLGGHEQFF. Here the CDR3 DNA reads TGTGCCAGCAGTTCCGGGTTTCTGGGCGGGCATGAGCAGTTCTTC. Complete variable domain (other parts from reference TRBV28 and TRBJ2-1): DVKVTQSSRYLVKRTGEKVFLECVQDMDHENMFWYRQDPGLGLRLIYFSYDVKMKEKGDIPEGYSVSREKKERFSLILESASTNQTSMYLCASSSGFLGGHEQFFGPGTRLTVL.

This clone was recorded a few times. V and J are TRBV11-2 and TRBJ2-5; 7 bases match TRBD2. After removal of 3 bases from V and 5 bases from J, the junction contained 6 bases not matched to a gene. The CDR3 sequence is 14 residues long. Germline V gene data show CDR1 as SGHAT and CDR2 as FQNNGV. CDR3 sequence reads: CASSLSSGEETQYF. The CDR3 DNA is TGTGCCAGCAGCTTGTCTAGCGGCGAGGAGACCCAGTACTTC.

In its sample, this clone was seen once. The chain couples TRBV7-9 to TRBJ2-3, with TRBD2 matching 10 bases. Germline trimming cut 1 base from V and 6 bases from J; bases unmatched to any gene: 7. Germline CDR1 SEHNR, CDR2 FQNEAQ (reference sequence). This CDR3 has 16 residues. CDR3 loop: CASSLGIAGGSDTQYF. CDR3 DNA: TGTGCCAGCAGCTTAGGGATAGCGGGGGGTTCTGATACGCAGTATTTT.

In its sample, this clone was seen a few times. The V call is TRBV28, the J call TRBJ2-5; D gene unclear. With 4 bases removed from V and 2 bases from J, the gap between germline ends came to 11 bases. The CDR3 has 14 amino acids. CDR1 and CDR2 from the germline V gene are MDHEN and SYDVKM. CDR3 sequence (DNA): TGTGCCAGCAGTTCATCACAGATTCAAGAGACCCAGTACTTC. It is translated as CASSSSQIQETQYF. The full variable domain, completed using reference TRBV28 and TRBJ2-5, is DVKVTQSSRYLVKRTGEKVFLECVQDMDHENMFWYRQDPGLGLRLIYFSYDVKMKEKGDIPEGYSVSREKKERFSLILESASTNQTSMYLCASSSSQIQETQYFGPGTRLLVL.

The rearrangement uses TRBV7-9 and TRBJ1-1, with D unresolved. V lost 7 bases, J lost 3 bases, and 18 bases lay in between. Germline V gives CDR1 SEHNR, CDR2 FQNEAQ (reference sequence). The CDR3 loop spans 15 amino acids. CDR3 nucleotides: TGTGCCAGCAACGCAATCGGGGTGGGAGACACTGAAGCTTTCTTT. The encoded protein is CASNAIGVGDTEAFF.

This sequence joins TRBV4-3 and TRBJ1-1, with TRBD1 as a possible D gene (6 bases). The CDR3 covers 15 residues. Trimming took 7 bases from V and 5 from J, leaving 20 bases between them. Per germline, CDR1 LGHNA and CDR2 YSLEER. The CDR3 sequence is CASTVWQGSGTEAFF. CDR3 DNA sequence: TGCGCCAGCACGGTGTGGCAGGGGAGTGGAACTGAAGCTTTCTTT.

The chain carries TRBV6-6 and TRBJ2-1; 10 bases align to TRBD1. The CDR3 has 13 residues. Trimming cost V 5 bases and J 15 bases; bases outside gene matches: 10. The germline V gene encodes CDR1 MNHNY and CDR2 SVGAGI (reference sequence). The CDR3: CASSNRQGAKVFF. The CDR3 region has the DNA TGTGCCAGCAGTAACCGACAGGGGGCCAAGGTGTTCTTC.

The rearrangement uses TRBV27 and TRBJ2-1; perhaps TRBD2 as D (5 bases). The V gene lost 4 bases and the J gene lost 6 bases, with 7 bases spanning the gap. Germline CDR1 MNHEY, CDR2 SMNVEV (reference sequence). CDR3 length: 12 residues. The CDR3 here is CASSSSGNEQFF. The CDR3, as DNA: TGTGCCAGCAGTTCCAGCGGCAATGAGCAGTTCTTC.

The V call is TRBV18, the J call TRBJ2-1; D gene unclear. CDR1 and CDR2 from the germline V gene are KGHSH and LQKENI. V was clipped by 3 bases and J by 7 bases, with 10 bases between them. The CDR3 has 13 residues. The CDR3 sequence: CASSPLRGNEQFF. The CDR3 DNA sequence: TGTGCCAGCTCACCTTTAAGAGGAAATGAGCAGTTCTTC.

V and J are TRBV6-5 and TRBJ2-1; 7 bases line up with TRBD2. Trimming took 6 bases from V and 13 from J; bases not matched to a gene: 6. From germline, CDR1 is MNHEY and CDR2 SVGAGI. The CDR3 is 11 residues long. The CDR3 nucleotides are TGTGCCAGCAGGGCAACGGGGGGTCAGTTCTTC. Its protein is CASRATGGQFF.

This clone was counted between two and nine times. This chain joins TRBV29-1 and TRBJ1-1; D remains ambiguous. V gave up 3 bases and J gave up 0 bases, with 5 bases separating them. Germline CDR1 reads SQVTM; CDR2 reads ANQGSEA. The CDR3 spans 12 residues. The CDR3 reads CSVERMNTEAFF. The CDR3 nucleotides are TGCAGCGTTGAGAGGATGAACACTGAAGCTTTCTTT.

This clone has only a few counts. The chain couples TRBV10-3 to TRBJ1-1; 9 bases are a match to TRBD1. The germline V gene has CDR1 ENHRY and CDR2 SYGVKD. J was trimmed by 4 bases and V by 6 bases; bases with no gene match: 6. The CDR3 length is 14 residues. CDR3 protein: CAIRWGQGGTEAFF. The CDR3 nucleotides are TGTGCCATCAGATGGGGACAGGGTGGCACTGAAGCTTTCTTT.

The rearrangement uses TRBV30 and TRBJ1-2; D gene uncertain. This CDR3 has 11 residues. V was pared by 1 base and J by 4 bases, with 4 bases between. The germline V gene encodes CDR1 GTSNPN and CDR2 SVGIG (reference sequence). CDR3 nucleotides: TGTGCCTGGAGTGCGGTCTATGGCTACACCTTC. Translated: CAWSAVYGYTF. Full variable domain (missing parts from reference TRBV30 and TRBJ1-2): SQTIHQWPATLVQPVGSPLSLECTVEGTSNPNLYWYRQAAGRGLQLLFYSVGIGQISSEVPQNLSASRPQDRQFILSSKKLLLSDSGFYLCAWSAVYGYTFGSGTRLTVV.

This clone was seen a handful of times. At one boundary the junction diverges from the germline segment, which might be a read error. The sample contains more than one DNA sequence encoding this CDR3. The V gene is TRBV6-1, the J gene TRBJ2-1, with TRBD2 matching over 10 bases. Germline assignment: CDR1 MNHNS and CDR2 SASEGT. This CDR3 has 12 residues. CDR3 protein: CASREYSGRSVF. In nucleotides, the CDR3 is TGTGCCAGCAGGGAATATAGCGGGAGGTCGGTCTTC.